This is a list of T cell receptor beta chains from one sample in a study of identical twins. TCRdb processed the 5' RACE reads anew with MiXCR; each CDR3 protein has one entry. Of hundreds of thousands of distinct CDR3 sequences in the sample, 21% were seen once. These same records also appear under a second study, on T cells expressing NK-cell markers.

The source material was PBMCs. These receptors all come from a woman aged 18-29 years in good health. CDR3s include the opening cysteine and the closing phenylalanine or tryptophan. A D gene is named only where the DNA matches it firmly. The size entry is marked missing in some rows and otherwise reads once, few, many or a size class.

>few|TRBV5-1|TRBJ2-7|-
TGCGCCAGCAGACCGGACAACTACGAGCAGTACTTC
CASRPDNYEQYF
>few|TRBV6-1|TRBJ2-1|TRBD2
TGTGCCAGCAGGCTTTCGGGGGGGCCCAATGAGCAGTTCTTC
CASRLSGGPNEQFF
>once|TRBV7-6|TRBJ2-1|-
TGTGCCAGCAGCTTAGGGGTAGACTTGCACAATGAGCAGTTCTTC
CASSLGVDLHNEQFF
>few|TRBV21-1|TRBJ2-4|-
TGTGCCAGCAGCAAAAGGGCGACTAGCTACGCAGGGAACATTCAGTACTTC
CASSKRATSYAGNIQYF
>-|TRBV9|TRBJ2-3|TRBD1
TGTGCCAGCAACCCGGACAGGGGCTCAGATACGCAGTATTTT
CASNPDRGSDTQYF
>-|TRBV6-6|TRBJ1-1|-
TGTGCCAGCAGTGCCACAGGGATAACTGAAGCTTTCTTT
CASSATGITEAFF
>-|TRBV11-2|TRBJ1-3|TRBD1
TGTGCCAGCAGCCCGTGGACAGGGAGCCCGGGGAACACCATATATTTT
CASSPWTGSPGNTIYF
>-|TRBV5-1|TRBJ2-1|-
TGCGCCAGCAGCTTTCGGAGACCCCGCGCCGTTAATGAGCAGTTCTTC
CASSFRRPRAVNEQFF
>once|TRBV7-2|TRBJ2-2|-
TGTGCCAGCAGCCAAAGGGCAGGGGAACACACCGGGGAGCTGTTTTTT
CASSQRAGEHTGELFF
>many|TRBV12-3/TRBV12-4|TRBJ1-2|TRBD1
TGTGCCAGCAGTCCCGGGACAGGGAATGGCTACACCTTC
CASSPGTGNGYTF
>few|TRBV5-5|TRBJ1-1|-
TGTGCCAGCAGCCGAACTCGCAGGGACACTGAAGCTTTCTTT
CASSRTRRDTEAFF
>few|TRBV10-3|TRBJ2-3|TRBD1
TGTGCCATCAGGGGACAGGGGCAAGATACGCAGTATTTT
CAIRGQGQDTQYF
>few|TRBV9|TRBJ2-7|-
TGTGCCAGCAGCGCACAGGACGGATCCTACGAGCAGTACTTC
CASSAQDGSYEQYF
>-|TRBV20-1|TRBJ1-3|TRBD1
TGCAGTGCTAGTTGGACAGGGATGAGAAACACCATATATTTT
CSASWTGMRNTIYF
>few|TRBV5-5|TRBJ1-1|-
TGTGCCAGCAGCTTTCGGGTGGACACTGAAGCTTTCTTT
CASSFRVDTEAFF
>-|TRBV7-6|TRBJ2-1|-
TGTGCCAGCAGCTATTGGAGTGTTGAACTATCCAATGAGCAGTTCTTC
CASSYWSVELSNEQFF
>few|TRBV5-1|TRBJ1-1|-
TGCGCCAGCAGCTTGTTTGGGACGGTAATGAACACTGAAGCTTTCTTT
CASSLFGTVMNTEAFF
>-|TRBV28|TRBJ2-4|TRBD2
TGTGCCAGCAGGCCTCGGACTAGCGGGTCGTTAGCCAAAAACATTCAGTACTTC
CASRPRTSGSLAKNIQYF
>few|TRBV9|TRBJ2-2|-
TGTGCCAGCAGCCGAAGCCCAGTTGGCACCGGGGAGCTGTTTTTT
CASSRSPVGTGELFF
>few|TRBV4-3|TRBJ2-3|-
TGCGCCAGCAGCCAATCGGATCTAGATACGCAGTATTTT
CASSQSDLDTQYF
>many|TRBV5-1|TRBJ2-1|-
TGCGCCAGCAGCTTGAGACAGATAGGTTTCGATGAGCAGTTCTTC
CASSLRQIGFDEQFF
>many|TRBV5-1|TRBJ1-1|-
TGCGCCAGCAGCTTGAGCAGTCGAGACACTGAAGCTTTCTTT
CASSLSSRDTEAFF
>many|TRBV5-1|TRBJ2-7|-
TGCGCCAGCAGCCGTACAGGGTACGTCGAGCAGTACTTC
CASSRTGYVEQYF
>-|TRBV20-1|TRBJ1-1|TRBD1
TGCAGTCAAGAGGGGGCAGGCACTGAAGCTTTCTTT
CSQEGAGTEAFF
>many|TRBV2|TRBJ2-2|-
TGTGCCAGCAGTCGTGACAGGACGGCCGGGGAGCTGTTTTTT
CASSRDRTAGELFF
>-|TRBV12-3/TRBV12-4|TRBJ2-1|-
TGTGCCAGCAGTTTAGGGACTCCTTCGGTCAATGAGCAGTTCTTC
CASSLGTPSVNEQFF
>few|TRBV6-1|TRBJ2-1|TRBD2
TGTGCCAGCAGCTCTTACCCTAGCGGCCACAGAGGGGATGAGCAGTTCTTC
CASSSYPSGHRGDEQFF
>many|TRBV6-1|TRBJ2-3|-
TGTGCCAGCAGTGATCCGGGGCGTTCGGATACGCAGTATTTT
CASSDPGRSDTQYF
>-|TRBV20-1|TRBJ1-2|-
TGCAGTGCTCTTTTGGACGGGCACTACACCTTC
CSALLDGHYTF
>few|TRBV30|TRBJ2-1|-
TGTGCCTGGGTATTGTGGGGGAGATCGGACGAGCAGTTCTTC
CAWVLWGRSDEQFF
>-|TRBV6-1|TRBJ2-7|-
TGTGCCAGCAGTGAAACAAGGTTCCGGGACAATAACTACGAGCAGTACTTC
CASSETRFRDNNYEQYF
>-|TRBV9|TRBJ2-1|-
TGTGCCAGCAGCTCCAACCAGGGCCCCTCCAACAATGAGCAGTTCTTC
CASSSNQGPSNNEQFF
>few|TRBV5-5|TRBJ2-5|TRBD2
TGTGCCAGCAGCTTGTTGGGGACTAGGGGGGAGACCCAGTACTTC
CASSLLGTRGETQYF
>few|TRBV5-4|TRBJ2-3|-
TGTGCCAGCAGCGGGGGACTGTCTAGCACAGATACGCAGTATTTT
CASSGGLSSTDTQYF
>few|TRBV10-2|TRBJ2-7|-
TGCGCCAGCAGGTATGGGACGTACTACGAGCAGTACTTC
CASRYGTYYEQYF
>-|TRBV2|TRBJ2-1|-
TGTGCCAGCAGTCCCGGGACCCCGGCCATCAATGAGCAGTTCTTC
CASSPGTPAINEQFF
>many|TRBV7-9|TRBJ2-3|TRBD2
TGTGCCAGCAGCGCTGGACTAGCGGGGGCCAACACAGATACGCAGTATTTT
CASSAGLAGANTDTQYF
>-|TRBV21-1|TRBJ2-5|-
TGTGCCAGTAGCAAAGTTGCGGAGACCCAGTACTTC
CASSKVAETQYF
>many|TRBV7-2|TRBJ1-5|-
TGTGCCAGCAGCTTAGGGAGACAGGAGCGTCAGCCCCAGCATTTT
CASSLGRQERQPQHF
>many|TRBV7-9|TRBJ2-1|-
TGTGCCAGCAGCGCGGGACTTAGCTCCTACAATGAGCAGTTCTTC
CASSAGLSSYNEQFF
>many|TRBV5-5|TRBJ2-5|-
TGTGCCAGCAGCTCGACCGGAGGAGAGACCCAGTACTTC
CASSSTGGETQYF
>-|TRBV5-1|TRBJ1-1|-
TGCGCCAGCAGCTTGGGGCAGGGTGTGAACACTGAAGCTTTCTTT
CASSLGQGVNTEAFF
>-|TRBV20-1|TRBJ2-1|-
TGCAGTGCTCCAGTGAGTGGCTTCAATGAGCAGTTCTTC
CSAPVSGFNEQFF
>-|TRBV29-1|TRBJ2-1|-
TGCAGCGTCCCCGGGGGCCGGTCCTACAATGAGCAGTTCTTC
CSVPGGRSYNEQFF
>few|TRBV20-1|TRBJ2-3|-
TGCAGTGCTCCTCCCCCGGGGATTGGGACAGATACGCAGTATTTT
CSAPPPGIGTDTQYF
>-|TRBV15|TRBJ2-1|-
TGTGCCACCAGCAGGGGAACTGGGGTTTTAGCCTCCTACAATGAGCAGTTCTTC
CATSRGTGVLASYNEQFF
>many|TRBV20-1|TRBJ2-1|TRBD2
TGCAGTGCTAGACCCCGGGGGGATGAGCAGTTCTTC
CSARPRGDEQFF
>many|TRBV12-3/TRBV12-4|TRBJ2-7|-
TGTGCCAGCAGTTTACTGGGACGGAGCTACGAGCAGTACTTC
CASSLLGRSYEQYF
>-|TRBV6-5|TRBJ2-2|-
TGTGCCAGCAGTTACCCCCACACCGGGGAGCTGTTTTTT
CASSYPHTGELFF
>few|TRBV24-1|TRBJ2-1|-
TGTGCCACCAGTGATTTGATTCGGAATGAGCAGTTCTTC
CATSDLIRNEQFF
>few|TRBV12-3/TRBV12-4|TRBJ2-7|-
TGTGCCAGCAGTCACGGGTCACCTTACGAGCAGTACTTC
CASSHGSPYEQYF
>few|TRBV3-1|TRBJ2-1|-
TGTGCCAGCAGCGGAGCGGGCCGAAGCTCCTACAATGAGCAGTTCTTC
CASSGAGRSSYNEQFF
>-|TRBV5-1|TRBJ2-6|TRBD1
TGCGCCAGCAGCTTCCTGGACAGGGAGGCCAACGTCCTGACTTTC
CASSFLDREANVLTF
>few|TRBV20-1|TRBJ2-7|-
TGCAGTGCTAGAGACGCTCCCATGTACGAGCAGTACTTC
CSARDAPMYEQYF